Below, 20 T cell receptor beta chains from the same sample are listed, as sequenced in a study of blood T cell repertoires in COVID-19. The method was immunoSEQ multiplex PCR; TCRdb's version includes in-frame clones alone and lacks a portion of them. The table shows 250,000 to 350,000 clones, with about 88% occurring only once. Material for sequencing was peripheral blood. Receptor source: a woman in her fifties or sixties with acute or convalescent COVID-19.

The V gene is TRBV6-6, the J gene TRBJ1-1; D perhaps matches TRBD1 (5 bases). The length of the CDR3 is 13 residues. The germline V gene has CDR1 MNHNY and CDR2 SVGAGI (reference sequence). Trimming took 7 bases from V and 5 from J, leaving 14 bases between them. CDR3 nucleotides: TGTGCCAGCATCGTGGGGGGGGAGACTGAAGCTTTCTTT. It codes for CASIVGGETEAFF.

The chain joins TRBV28 to TRBJ1-4, with D hard to call. The CDR3 sequence is 17 residues long. V was trimmed by 5 bases and J by 2 bases, leaving 18 bases between them. The germline V gene encodes CDR1 MDHEN and CDR2 SYDVKM. The CDR3 DNA is TGTGCCAGCAGTCCCACCGTCCCCGGGAGGACTAATGAAAAACTGTTTTTT. Translating gives CASSPTVPGRTNEKLFF.

The gene calls are TRBV4-2 and TRBJ1-5; possible D gene TRBD1, 5 bases. Germline CDR1 LGHNA, CDR2 YNFKEQ. CDR3 length: 16 amino acids. The ends were cut back, 0 bases at V and 1 base at J, with 10 bases in the middle. This CDR3 reads CASSQDRAGSNQPQHF. The CDR3 DNA reads TGTGCCAGCAGCCAAGATCGGGCAGGGAGCAATCAGCCCCAGCATTTT.

The chain carries TRBV4-1 and TRBJ2-7, with TRBD1 as a possible D gene (5 bases). The V end lost 2 bases, the J end lost 4 bases, and 15 bases lay between the germline ends. Germline-derived CDR1 and CDR2 are MGHRA and YSYEKL. This CDR3 has 15 residues. CDR3: CASSQSRTTTYEQYF. CDR3 bases: TGCGCCAGCAGCCAATCCAGGACAACCACTTACGAGCAGTACTTC.

The CDR3 region is CASSYNSGNEKLFF. DNA for the CDR3: TGTGCCAGCAGCTATAACTCCGGTAATGAAAAACTGTTTTTT. The V gene is TRBV5-6, the J gene TRBJ1-4; D is unresolved. The germline V gene has CDR1 SGHDT and CDR2 YYEEEE. The CDR3 spans 14 residues. With 3 bases removed from V and 4 bases from J, the gap between germline ends came to 10 bases.

In DNA form, the CDR3 reads TGTGCCAGCAGTGAATGGCCAGGGGGTTACACTGAAGCTTTCTTT. It codes for CASSEWPGGYTEAFF. The chain combines TRBV2 with TRBJ1-1, with TRBD1 identical over 7 bases. This CDR3 spans 15 amino acids. The germline CDR1 and CDR2 sequences are SNHLY and FYNNEI. V trimming: 2 bases; J trimming: 3 bases; junction bases outside the gene matches: 6.

The chain joins TRBV5-1 to TRBJ2-3; D not resolved. Germline-derived CDR1 and CDR2 are SGHRS and YFSETQ. The V and J ends lost 8 bases and 2 bases respectively, with 15 bases between them. The CDR3 loop spans 14 amino acids. The CDR3 here is CASSPQRYTDTQYF. Written as DNA, the CDR3 is TGCGCCAGTTCACCCCAACGGTACACAGATACGCAGTATTTT.

J is TRBJ2-7 and V is TRBV7-2; D gene ambiguous. This CDR3 contains 15 residues. The V end lost 1 base, the J end lost 4 bases, and 14 bases lay between the germline ends. The germline V gene encodes CDR1 SGHTA and CDR2 FQGNSA. The CDR3 nucleotides are TGTGCCAGCAGCTTAGGAGCTGGGTCCGGGTACGAGCAGTACTTC. Its translation is CASSLGAGSGYEQYF.

V is TRBV7-9 and J is TRBJ1-6; tentative D call: TRBD1 (5 bases). The CDR3 sequence is 14 residues long. V was trimmed by 0 bases and J by 10 bases, leaving 10 bases between them. The germline CDR1 and CDR2 sequences are SEHNR and FQNEAQ (reference sequence). Here the CDR3 reads CASSLAVRGSPLHF. The CDR3 coding sequence is TGTGCCAGCAGCTTAGCAGTCCGGGGGTCACCCCTCCACTTT.

This chain uses TRBV11-2 with TRBJ2-2; TRBD2 aligns across 9 bases. This CDR3 comprises 18 residues. Germline V gives CDR1 SGHAT, CDR2 FQNNGV. V lost 0 bases to trimming and J lost 5 bases; unmatched junction nucleotides: 10. CDR3 sequence: CASSLDRFSGRFTGELFF. In DNA form, the CDR3 reads TGTGCCAGCAGCTTAGATCGATTTAGCGGGAGATTTACCGGGGAGCTGTTTTTT.

The chain uses TRBV11-2 and TRBJ2-1, with D possibly being TRBD2 (6 bases). CDR3 size: 16 residues. Germline V gene data show CDR1 as SGHAT and CDR2 as FQNNGV. Trimming shortened V by 5 bases and J by 3 bases, and 17 bases separated the two germline ends. The CDR3 is CASSLRLGGIYNEQFF. CDR3 coding DNA: TGTGCCAGCAGCCTAAGACTAGGCGGGATCTACAATGAGCAGTTCTTC.

J is TRBJ2-3 and V is TRBV27, with D hard to call. Germline V gives CDR1 MNHEY, CDR2 SMNVEV (reference sequence). This CDR3 is built from 14 residues. Trimming pared 6 bases from V and 0 bases from J, leaving 10 bases between. This CDR3 is CASRSLSSTDTQYF. The CDR3 DNA reads TGTGCCAGCAGGTCTCTTTCTAGCACAGATACGCAGTATTTT.

V and J are TRBV9 and TRBJ2-2; 8 nucleotides match TRBD2. There are 16 residues in the CDR3. With V trimmed by 0 bases and J by 5 bases, 6 bases remained unmatched. Per germline, CDR1 SGDLS and CDR2 YYNGEE. Written as DNA, the CDR3 is TGTGCCAGCAGCGTAGGAAGCGGGGGAAGGACCGGGGAGCTGTTTTTT. Translating it yields CASSVGSGGRTGELFF.

The V and J genes are TRBV14 and TRBJ1-1; possibly TRBD1 for D (6 bases). Trimming took 7 bases from V and 7 from J, leaving 19 bases between them. The CDR3 sequence is 14 residues long. In germline, CDR1 is SGHDN, CDR2 FVKESK. The CDR3 DNA reads as TGTGCCAGCACGGAACAGGGCATCGGCAGTGAAGCTTTCTTT. This sequence encodes CASTEQGIGSEAFF.

The rearrangement uses TRBV6-1 and TRBJ1-5; 8 bases agree with TRBD1. V was pared by 0 bases and J by 1 base, with 2 bases of the junction left unmatched. The CDR3 extends over 16 amino acids. From germline, CDR1 is MNHNS and CDR2 SASEGT. The CDR3 here is CASSEARTGSNQPQHF. DNA for the CDR3: TGTGCCAGCAGTGAAGCGCGGACAGGGAGCAATCAGCCCCAGCATTTT.

This rearrangement joins TRBV7-2 to TRBJ2-7, with TRBD2 as a possible D gene (5 bases). The V gene lost 5 bases and the J gene lost 3 bases, with 14 bases spanning the gap. This CDR3 contains 14 residues. CDR1 and CDR2 (germline): SGHTA, FQGNSA. For the CDR3, the DNA is TGTGCCAGCAGCACCCGGGGTACTTTCTACGAGCAGTACTTC. Protein sequence: CASSTRGTFYEQYF.

This chain connects TRBV5-5 to TRBJ1-5; no reliable D call. The germline V gene encodes CDR1 SGHKS and CDR2 YYEKEE (reference sequence). The V and J ends lost 0 bases and 2 bases respectively, with 3 bases between them. This CDR3 has 13 amino acids. The CDR3 region is CASSLAGNQPQHF. Written as DNA, the CDR3 is TGTGCCAGCAGCTTGGCGGGCAATCAGCCCCAGCATTTT. Based on the CDR3 plus reference TRBV5-5 and TRBJ1-5, the full variable domain is DAGVTQSPTHLIKTRGQQVTLRCSPISGHKSVSWYQQVLGQGPQFIFQYYEKEERGRGNFPDRFSARQFPNYSSELNVNALLLGDSALYLCASSLAGNQPQHFGDGTRLSIL.

V is TRBV2 and J is TRBJ2-5, with 9 nucleotides matching TRBD2. Germline-derived CDR1 and CDR2 are SNHLY and FYNNEI. The trim removed 4 bases at V and 5 bases at J, leaving 8 bases unmatched. The CDR3 contains 15 residues. This CDR3 is CASSVTSGWAETQYF. For the CDR3, the DNA is TGTGCCAGCAGTGTGACTAGCGGCTGGGCGGAGACCCAGTACTTC.

V gene TRBV28 combines with J gene TRBJ1-4; TRBD1 agrees at 9 bases. Germline CDR1 reads MDHEN; CDR2 reads SYDVKM. V was clipped by 5 bases and J by 11 bases; unmatched bases: 3. There are 12 residues in the CDR3. The CDR3 spells CASSITGGKLFF. In DNA form, the CDR3 reads TGTGCCAGCAGTATTACAGGGGGCAAACTGTTTTTT. The full variable domain, in which reference TRBV28 and TRBJ1-4 provide the parts outside the CDR3, is DVKVTQSSRYLVKRTGEKVFLECVQDMDHENMFWYRQDPGLGLRLIYFSYDVKMKEKGDIPEGYSVSREKKERFSLILESASTNQTSMYLCASSITGGKLFFGSGTQLSVL.

The V gene is TRBV7-6, the J gene TRBJ2-7; D may be TRBD1 (5 bases). The ends were cut back, 5 bases at V and 3 bases at J, with 20 bases in the middle. Germline V gene data show CDR1 as SGHVS and CDR2 as FNYEAQ. This CDR3 has 16 residues. The CDR3 loop is CASSISQGKEGYEQYF. For the CDR3, the DNA is TGTGCCAGCAGCATTTCGCAGGGAAAAGAAGGCTACGAGCAGTACTTC.